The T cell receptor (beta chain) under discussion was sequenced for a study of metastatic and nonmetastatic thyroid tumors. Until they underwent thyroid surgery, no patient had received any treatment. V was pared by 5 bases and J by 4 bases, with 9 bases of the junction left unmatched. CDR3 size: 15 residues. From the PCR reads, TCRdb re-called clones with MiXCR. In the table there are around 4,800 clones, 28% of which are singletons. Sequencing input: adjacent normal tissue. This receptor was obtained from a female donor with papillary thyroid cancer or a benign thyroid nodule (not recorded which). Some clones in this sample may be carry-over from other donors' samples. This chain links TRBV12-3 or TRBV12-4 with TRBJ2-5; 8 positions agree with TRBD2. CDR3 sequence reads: CASSGGAGGGETQYF. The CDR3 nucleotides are TGTGCCAGCAGTGGGGGGGCGGGGGGTGGAGAGACCCAGTACTTC.